Each of the 16 T cell receptor beta chains below was sequenced from the same sample in a study of CD8 T cells in Susac syndrome. RNA, at about 0.5 to 1 ug, was reverse transcribed with random hexamers. A single record per CDR3 protein comes from TCRdb applying MiXCR to the immunoSEQ multiplex PCR reads. The table has approximately 120,000 distinct CDR3 sequences, approximately 89% seen once; the top ten hold about 0.23%. The sequenced sample was CD8+ T cells from PBMCs. The receptors were sampled from a human donor with multiple sclerosis.

The rearrangement links TRBV13 to TRBJ2-7, with 7 nucleotides matching TRBD2. Germline V gene lookup returns CDR1 PRHDT and CDR2 FYEKMQ (reference sequence). This CDR3 is 13 amino acids long. V gave up 10 bases and J gave up 1 base; unmatched junction bases: 7. The CDR3 region is CATAAGASYEQYF. The CDR3 DNA is TGTGCCACCGCGGCGGGAGCATCCTACGAGCAGTACTTC.

The rearrangement links TRBV5-1 to TRBJ2-3; D may be TRBD1 (6 bases). Germline CDR1 reads SGHRS; CDR2 reads YFSETQ. This CDR3 contains 16 residues. V was shortened by 7 bases and J by 1 base, with 19 bases between the two germline ends. CDR3 protein: CASWDIPSGRTDTQYF. Written as DNA, the CDR3 is TGCGCCAGCTGGGACATCCCCTCGGGTCGCACAGATACGCAGTATTTT. The full variable domain, with the rest looked up from reference TRBV5-1 and TRBJ2-3, is KAGVTQTPRYLIKTRGQQVTLSCSPISGHRSVSWYQQTPGQGLQFLFEYFSETQRNKGNFPGRFSGRQFSNSRSEMNVSTLELGDSALYLCASWDIPSGRTDTQYFGPGTRLTVL.

This clonotype has only one observation. The chain carries TRBV30 and TRBJ1-5; possible D gene TRBD1, 6 bases. The CDR3 contains 15 residues. Per germline, CDR1 GTSNPN and CDR2 SVGIG (reference sequence). Trimming stripped 4 bases from V and 0 bases from J, with 13 bases between. Written as DNA, the CDR3 is TGTGCCTGGACCCTAGGGACAATTAGCAATCAGCCCCAGCATTTT. Its translation is CAWTLGTISNQPQHF. Drawing the rest from reference TRBV30 and TRBJ1-5, the complete variable domain is SQTIHQWPATLVQPVGSPLSLECTVEGTSNPNLYWYRQAAGRGLQLLFYSVGIGQISSEVPQNLSASRPQDRQFILSSKKLLLSDSGFYLCAWTLGTISNQPQHFGDGTRLSIL.

This chain links TRBV19 with TRBJ2-3, with no clear D. From germline, CDR1 is LNHDA and CDR2 SQIVND (reference sequence). Trimming pared 5 bases from V and 4 bases from J, leaving 13 bases between. The CDR3 sequence is 14 residues long. The CDR3 DNA follows: TGTGCCAGTAGTTTGGACGGAGAAGCAGATACGCAGTATTTT. Amino acids: CASSLDGEADTQYF.

This clonotype appeared a single time. V and J are TRBV6-5 and TRBJ2-5; a possible D gene is TRBD1 (5 bases). The germline CDR1 and CDR2 sequences are MNHEY and SVGAGI. V was clipped by 9 bases and J by 2 bases, with 10 bases between them. This CDR3 has 12 amino acids. The CDR3 DNA follows: TGTGCCAGTAGACAGCCTCAAGAGACCCAGTACTTC. It encodes CASRQPQETQYF.

Only one count was recorded for this clonotype. The chain carries TRBV20-1 and TRBJ1-2; the match to TRBD1 covers 7 bases. Germline CDR1 and CDR2: DFQATT and SNEGSKA (reference sequence). This CDR3 region has 17 residues. After removal of 5 bases from V and 4 bases from J, the junction contained 19 bases not matched to a gene. CDR3 sequence: CSAPNQPGTVDVYGYTF. In DNA, the CDR3 is TGCAGTGCTCCCAACCAGCCCGGGACAGTGGACGTCTATGGCTACACCTTC.

The V gene is TRBV4-1, the J gene TRBJ1-5; 8 bases are shared with TRBD1. This CDR3 is built from 19 residues. The J segment lost 0 bases and the V segment lost 3 bases, leaving 13 bases of the junction unmatched. Looked up from germline, CDR1 is MGHRA and CDR2 is YSYEKL. In nucleotides, the CDR3 is TGCGCCAGCAGCCAGATCGGACAGGGAGCGCCTTATAGCAATCAGCCCCAGCATTTT. This codes for CASSQIGQGAPYSNQPQHF.

This CDR3 reads CSAPATVSYEQYF. The CDR3 DNA sequence: TGCAGTGCACCCGCGACAGTGTCCTACGAGCAGTACTTC. This chain links TRBV20-1 with TRBJ2-7; D possibly corresponds to TRBD1 (5 bases). The germline CDR1 and CDR2 sequences are DFQATT and SNEGSKA (reference sequence). Trimming took off 6 bases at V and 1 base at J, with 13 bases between the two ends. CDR3 size: 13 residues.

This sequence joins TRBV7-3 and TRBJ1-1; D unresolved. Germline V CDR1 and CDR2: SGHTA, FQGTGA. This CDR3 region has 13 residues. V dropped 5 bases and J dropped 1 base, with 8 bases sitting between them. CDR3 in amino acids: CASSRDGNTEAFF. CDR3 coding DNA: TGTGCCAGCAGCCGTGACGGGAACACTGAAGCTTTCTTT.

The chain joins TRBV20-1 to TRBJ2-3; 9 nucleotides align to TRBD1. Germline trimming cut 0 bases from V and 4 bases from J; bases unmatched to any gene: 11. The CDR3 is 17 residues long. The germline V gene has CDR1 DFQATT and CDR2 SNEGSKA (reference sequence). CDR3 DNA sequence: TGCAGTGCTAGAGATCGGAACAGGGGGCAAGAGGCAGATACGCAGTATTTT. Translating it yields CSARDRNRGQEADTQYF.

This chain connects TRBV2 to TRBJ1-5; D may be TRBD1 (5 bases). Trimming removed 2 bases from V and 6 bases from J, with 14 bases in between. The CDR3 spans 15 residues. Germline CDR1 and CDR2: SNHLY and FYNNEI. CDR3 DNA: TGTGCCAGCAGTGAACTAGGGGACGGAGGTCAGCCCCAGCATTTT. It codes for CASSELGDGGQPQHF.

The chain carries TRBV16 and TRBJ2-2, with a possible D match to TRBD2 (6 bases). Trimming shortened V by 1 base and J by 5 bases, and 8 bases separated the two germline ends. This CDR3 has 14 amino acids. CDR1 KGHSY and CDR2 FQNENV come from the germline V gene. The chain's CDR3 is CASSQLGRTGELFF. In DNA form, the CDR3 reads TGTGCCAGCAGCCAATTGGGGAGGACCGGGGAGCTGTTTTTT.

The chain recombines TRBV27 with TRBJ2-1; D is unclear. The ends were cut back, 5 bases at V and 1 base at J, with 15 bases in the middle. The CDR3 runs to 16 residues. From germline, CDR1 is MNHEY and CDR2 SMNVEV (reference sequence). The CDR3 DNA reads TGTGCCAGCAGTCCCCTGTGGGCGACATCCTACAATGAGCAGTTCTTC. Protein: CASSPLWATSYNEQFF.

J is TRBJ2-1 and V is TRBV11-2; maybe TRBD2 (6 bases). The CDR3 covers 14 residues. V lost 6 bases to trimming and J lost 5 bases, with 14 bases between them. Per germline, CDR1 SGHAT and CDR2 FQNNGV. Here the CDR3 DNA reads TGTGCCAGCAGTTCGTCTAGCGCCGACAATGAGCAGTTCTTC. It codes for CASSSSSADNEQFF.

The rearrangement joins TRBV4-1 to TRBJ2-2; D unclear. CDR1 is MGHRA, CDR2 YSYEKL, per germline. V lost 4 bases to trimming and J lost 0 bases, with 15 bases between them. CDR3 length equals 17 residues. CDR3 sequence reads: CASSLRLGGANTGELFF. CDR3 DNA sequence: TGCGCCAGCAGCCTAAGACTTGGTGGGGCGAACACCGGGGAGCTGTTTTTT.

This chain links TRBV29-1 with TRBJ2-3; tentatively, D is TRBD2 (5 bases). Trimming took 3 bases from V and 1 from J, leaving 11 bases between them. The CDR3 length is 14 residues. CDR1 and CDR2 from the germline V gene are SQVTM and ANQGSEA. Written as DNA, the CDR3 is TGCAGCGTTGATCTCGGGGAAGGCACAGATACGCAGTATTTT. Encoded protein: CSVDLGEGTDTQYF.